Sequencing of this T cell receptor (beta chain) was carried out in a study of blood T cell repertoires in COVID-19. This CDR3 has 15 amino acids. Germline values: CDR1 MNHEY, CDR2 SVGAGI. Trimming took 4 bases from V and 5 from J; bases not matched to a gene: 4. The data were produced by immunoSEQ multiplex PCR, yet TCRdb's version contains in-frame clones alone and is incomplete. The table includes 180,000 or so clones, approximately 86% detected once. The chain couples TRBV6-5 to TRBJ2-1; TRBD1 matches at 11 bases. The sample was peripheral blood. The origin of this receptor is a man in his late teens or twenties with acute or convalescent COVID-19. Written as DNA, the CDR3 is TGTGCCAGCAGTTTGTGGGACAGGGGGGACAATGAGCAGTTCTTC. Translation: CASSLWDRGDNEQFF.